This T cell receptor beta chain was captured in a study of control samples from healthy donors and cancer patients. The germline V gene has CDR1 SGHVS and CDR2 FQNEAQ. V lost 0 bases and J lost 3, with 11 bases in between. There are 16 residues in the CDR3. Data came from immunoSEQ multiplex PCR; TCRdb stores just in-frame clones and leaves some out. This table has around 130,000 clones, 70% to 90% appearing once. The chain has TRBV7-8 and TRBJ2-2; tentative D call: TRBD1 (6 bases). The origin of this receptor is a man aged 45 to 65 in good health. The sequenced sample consisted of blood. In nucleotides, the CDR3 is TGTGCCAGCAGCTTAGCCAGGGGAATAGACACCGGGGAGCTGTTTTTT. This sequence encodes CASSLARGIDTGELFF.